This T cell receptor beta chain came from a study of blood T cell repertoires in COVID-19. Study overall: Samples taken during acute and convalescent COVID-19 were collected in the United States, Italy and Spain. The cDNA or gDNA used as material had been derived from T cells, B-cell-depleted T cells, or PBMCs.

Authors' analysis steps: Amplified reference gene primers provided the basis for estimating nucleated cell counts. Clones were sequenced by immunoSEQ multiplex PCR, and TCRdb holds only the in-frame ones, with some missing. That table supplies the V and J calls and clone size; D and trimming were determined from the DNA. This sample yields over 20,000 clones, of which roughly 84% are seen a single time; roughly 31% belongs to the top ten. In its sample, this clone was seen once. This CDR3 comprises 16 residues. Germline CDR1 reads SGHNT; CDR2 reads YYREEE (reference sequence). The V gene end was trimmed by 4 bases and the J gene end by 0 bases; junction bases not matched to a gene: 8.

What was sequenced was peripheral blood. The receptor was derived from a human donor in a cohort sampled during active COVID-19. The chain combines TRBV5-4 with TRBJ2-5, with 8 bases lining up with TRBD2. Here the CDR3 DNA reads TGTGCCAGCAGCCCTTCTAGGACTAGCTACCAAGAGACCCAGTACTTC. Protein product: CASSPSRTSYQETQYF.